Below, 26 T cell receptor beta chains from the same sample are listed, as sequenced in a study of cytomegalovirus exposure and HLA in healthy donors. The PCR was carried out with 60 Vbeta primers and 13 Jbeta primers. Clones were sequenced by immunoSEQ multiplex PCR, and TCRdb holds only the in-frame ones, with some missing. The sample shows around 110,000 clones, 60% to 70% of them seen only once. Sequencing was done on a sample of PBMCs. These receptors were collected from a woman aged 40-49 years in good health and CMV-seropositive.

The chain employs TRBV7-9 and TRBJ2-2, with a possible D match to TRBD2 (6 bases). Trimming pared 2 bases from V and 3 bases from J, leaving 13 bases between. From germline, CDR1 is SEHNR and CDR2 FQNEAQ (reference sequence). The length of the CDR3 is 16 residues. The CDR3 loop reads CASSLLTGGDTGELFF. The DNA of the CDR3 is TGTGCCAGCAGCTTATTAACCGGGGGAGACACCGGGGAGCTGTTTTTT.

This chain's CDR3 is CASSPLIRTDSYNEQFF. CDR3 nucleotide sequence: TGTGCCAGCTCACCACTTATACGGACAGACTCCTACAATGAGCAGTTCTTC. The gene calls are TRBV18 and TRBJ2-1; the D gene is possibly TRBD1 (6 bases). This CDR3 is 17 amino acids long. V was clipped by 1 base and J by 0 bases, with 13 bases between them. Per the germline V gene, CDR1 is KGHSH and CDR2 is LQKENI. Full variable domain (missing parts from reference TRBV18 and TRBJ2-1): NAGVMQNPRHLVRRRGQEARLRCSPMKGHSHVYWYRQLPEEGLKFMVYLQKENIIDESGMPKERFSAEFPKEGPSILRIQQVVRGDSAAYFCASSPLIRTDSYNEQFFGPGTRLTVL.

The chain is built from TRBV29-1 and TRBJ2-7; the D gene is possibly TRBD2 (6 bases). Germline values: CDR1 SQVTM, CDR2 ANQGSEA. CDR3 length equals 14 residues. Trimming left V 6 bases short and J 1 base short, with 16 bases between. CDR3 region: CSVRELAASYEQYF. The DNA of the CDR3 is TGCAGCGTAAGGGAACTAGCTGCGTCCTACGAGCAGTACTTC.

V is TRBV11-2 and J is TRBJ1-1; D is undetermined. This CDR3 is 12 amino acids long. The germline V gene encodes CDR1 SGHAT and CDR2 FQNNGV. The germline V and J ends were trimmed by 6 bases and 0 bases, with 5 bases remaining between them. The CDR3 nucleotides are TGTGCCAGCAGTCAAATGAACACTGAAGCTTTCTTT. Translated: CASSQMNTEAFF.

Notes on this clone: A junction end diverges from the germline sequence, so it may reflect a read error. The rearrangement uses TRBV5-1 and TRBJ2-1; 11 nucleotides match TRBD2. Per germline, CDR1 SGHRS and CDR2 YFSETQ. This CDR3 region has 15 residues. The CDR3 spells CASSLGETSGNAQFF. The CDR3 nucleotides read TGCGCCAGCAGCTTGGGGGAGACTAGCGGGAATGCGCAGTTCTTC.

The gene calls are TRBV7-2 and TRBJ2-5, with D unresolved. V was shortened by 5 bases and J by 3 bases, with 7 bases between the two germline ends. The germline CDR1 and CDR2 sequences are SGHTA and FQGNSA. This CDR3 is built from 12 residues. CDR3 protein: CASSPNKETQYF. DNA of the CDR3: TGTGCCAGCAGCCCAAACAAAGAGACCCAGTACTTC. Full variable domain (remainder filled in from reference TRBV7-2 and TRBJ2-5): GAGVSQSPSNKVTEKGKDVELRCDPISGHTALYWYRQSLGQGLEFLIYFQGNSAPDKSGLPSDRFSAERTGGSVSTLTIQRTQQEDSAVYLCASSPNKETQYFGPGTRLLVL.

This sequence joins TRBV5-4 and TRBJ2-3, with D unclear. The CDR3 runs 12 residues. Germline CDR1 and CDR2: SGHNT and YYREEE (reference sequence). V was pared by 3 bases and J by 2 bases, with 4 bases between. The CDR3 region is CASSSITDTQYF. CDR3 DNA sequence: TGTGCCAGCAGCTCTATCACAGATACGCAGTATTTT.

V usage is TRBV14 and J usage is TRBJ2-1, with 9 bases that match TRBD2. J gave up 9 bases and V 2 bases, and 2 bases lay outside the gene matches. Germline V lookup: CDR1 SGHDN, CDR2 FVKESK. CDR3 length: 13 residues. CDR3 loop: CASSQSREGEQFF. In DNA form, the CDR3 reads TGTGCCAGCAGCCAATCGCGGGAGGGTGAGCAGTTCTTC.

This clone was found a few times. V is TRBV27 and J is TRBJ2-2, with D possibly being TRBD2 (6 bases). The CDR3 extends over 15 amino acids. Germline CDR1 MNHEY, CDR2 SMNVEV (reference sequence). V dropped 3 bases and J dropped 6 bases, with 14 bases sitting between them. The CDR3 DNA follows: TGTGCCAGCAGTTTTGGATGGGGGGACGCCGGGGAGCTGTTTTTT. This sequence encodes CASSFGWGDAGELFF.

The V and J genes are TRBV27 and TRBJ2-7, with a tentative D call TRBD1 (5 bases). V dropped 0 bases and J dropped 2 bases, with 20 bases sitting between them. CDR3 size: 18 residues. CDR1 is MNHEY, CDR2 SMNVEV, per germline (reference sequence). The CDR3 sequence is CASSLSHLSGYGTYEQYF. DNA of the CDR3: TGTGCCAGCAGTTTATCCCACCTCTCAGGGTATGGTACCTACGAGCAGTACTTC.

This sequence joins TRBV9 and TRBJ2-1, with 9 bases identical to TRBD2. Germline-derived CDR1 and CDR2 are SGDLS and YYNGEE. This CDR3 has 12 amino acids. J was trimmed by 14 bases and V by 4 bases; bases with no gene match: 7. The CDR3 protein is CASSSPGLAKFF. DNA for the CDR3: TGTGCCAGCAGCTCCCCGGGACTAGCTAAGTTCTTC.

The V gene is TRBV5-1, the J gene TRBJ2-1, with 9 nucleotides matching TRBD2. The CDR3 runs to 16 residues. Germline assignment: CDR1 SGHRS and CDR2 YFSETQ. V dropped 0 bases and J dropped 7; count of bases not matched to a gene: 8. Here the CDR3 DNA reads TGCGCCAGCAGCTTGGCTCTAGCGGGATCCTTTAATGAGCAGTTCTTC. This translates into CASSLALAGSFNEQFF.

The chain is built from TRBV29-1 and TRBJ2-5, with 8 nucleotides matching TRBD2. The assigned J gene may be wrong: the sequence end matches TRBJ2-7 better. The CDR3 is 17 residues long. CDR1 is SQVTM, CDR2 ANQGSEA, per germline. DNA of the CDR3: TGCAGCGTTGAAGTTTCACGGGAGGCGGGAGGACTCTACGAGCAGTACTTC. Protein: CSVEVSREAGGLYEQYF.

V and J are TRBV11-2 and TRBJ1-5, with D tentatively TRBD1 (6 bases). The germline CDR1 and CDR2 sequences are SGHAT and FQNNGV. CDR3 length: 13 amino acids. Trimming took 5 bases from V and 6 from J, leaving 11 bases between them. This CDR3 reads CASSLKDSQPQHF. The CDR3 DNA reads TGTGCCAGCAGCCTCAAGGACAGTCAGCCCCAGCATTTT.

In this sample, this clone turned up a few times. The J gene is TRBJ1-1, the V gene TRBV5-1; 7 bases map to TRBD1. The CDR3 contains 14 residues. V was clipped by 0 bases and J by 3 bases; unmatched bases: 2. From germline, CDR1 is SGHRS and CDR2 YFSETQ. The CDR3: CASSLDRGDTEAFF. The DNA for the CDR3 is TGCGCCAGCAGCTTGGACAGGGGAGACACTGAAGCTTTCTTT.

This clone was seen only once. The rearrangement links TRBV28 to TRBJ2-2; no clear D. The CDR3 totals 14 residues. Germline-derived CDR1 and CDR2 are MDHEN and SYDVKM. V lost 6 bases, J lost 4 bases, and 12 bases lay in between. CDR3 sequence (DNA): TGTGCCAGCAGGGCAATACCCCTCACCGGGGAGCTGTTTTTT. This encodes CASRAIPLTGELFF.

The CDR3 loop reads CASSRQSGGGVSGNTIYF. The CDR3 bases are TGCGCCAGCAGCCGACAATCGGGAGGCGGCGTCTCTGGAAACACCATATATTTT. The rearrangement links TRBV4-1 to TRBJ1-3; D uncertain. Looked up from germline, CDR1 is MGHRA and CDR2 is YSYEKL. The CDR3 consists of 18 residues. Between the trimmed V and J ends, which lost 4 bases and 0 bases, there was a span of 19 bases.

The chain uses TRBV18 and TRBJ1-6; 10 bases fit TRBD1. The CDR3 length is 15 residues. From germline, CDR1 is KGHSH and CDR2 LQKENI. J gave up 9 bases and V 3 bases, and 5 bases lay outside the gene matches. The CDR3 DNA follows: TGTGCCAGCTCACCGACAGGGGGCTTTGGTTCACCCCTCCACTTT. It is translated as CASSPTGGFGSPLHF.

The V call is TRBV2, the J call TRBJ1-5; 11 bases line up with TRBD1. Trimming cost V 6 bases and J 4 bases; bases outside gene matches: 5. CDR3 length: 15 amino acids. Germline lookup yields CDR1 SNHLY and CDR2 FYNNEI. The CDR3 DNA reads as TGTGCCAGCAGCTTGGGACAGGGGGTGAATCAGCCCCAGCATTTT. Translating gives CASSLGQGVNQPQHF.

This clone was counted a few times. V is TRBV18 and J is TRBJ2-5, with a weak D call TRBD1 (7 bases). This CDR3 is built from 14 residues. V was cut by 5 bases and J by 2 bases, with 12 bases left in between. Germline V CDR1 and CDR2: KGHSH, LQKENI. The CDR3 loop is CASSYAGQQETQYF. The CDR3 DNA is TGTGCCAGCTCATACGCGGGACAGCAAGAGACCCAGTACTTC.

The chain carries TRBV20-1 and TRBJ2-3; D gene uncertain. Between the trimmed V and J ends, which lost 3 bases and 4 bases, there was a span of 5 bases. Germline CDR1 and CDR2: DFQATT and SNEGSKA (reference sequence). This CDR3 spans 11 amino acids. CDR3 amino acids: CSASPADTQYF. The CDR3 DNA follows: TGCAGTGCTAGCCCCGCAGATACGCAGTATTTT.

The V gene is TRBV29-1, the J gene TRBJ1-2; D gene uncertain. CDR1 and CDR2 from the germline V gene are SQVTM and ANQGSEA. Trimming shortened V by 5 bases and J by 5 bases, and 15 bases separated the two germline ends. This CDR3 has 13 residues. The CDR3 protein is CSVMTFSGYGYTF. The CDR3 DNA is TGCAGCGTTATGACCTTTTCGGGGTATGGCTACACCTTC.

This clone was seen only a few times. The V gene is TRBV6-4, the J gene TRBJ1-1; D is perhaps TRBD1 (6 bases). This CDR3 is built from 17 residues. V dropped 1 base and J dropped 4 bases, with 19 bases sitting between them. Per the germline V gene, CDR1 is MRHNA and CDR2 is SNTAGT. The CDR3 loop is CASSDYNREKGVTEAFF. Here the CDR3 DNA reads TGTGCCAGCAGTGACTATAACAGGGAAAAAGGGGTCACTGAAGCTTTCTTT.

The CDR3 spells CASSGVGGLYGYTF. The CDR3 DNA reads as TGTGCCAGCAGCGGGGTAGGGGGCCTCTATGGCTACACCTTC. The chain couples TRBV9 to TRBJ1-2; 7 nucleotides match TRBD1. The CDR3 is made up of 14 amino acids. Per germline, CDR1 SGDLS and CDR2 YYNGEE. The junction had 6 bases not matched to a gene; V was cut back by 3 bases and J by 4 bases. Based on the CDR3 plus reference TRBV9 and TRBJ1-2, the full variable domain is DSGVTQTPKHLITATGQRVTLRCSPRSGDLSVYWYQQSLDQGLQFLIQYYNGEERAKGNILERFSAQQFPDLHSELNLSSLELGDSALYFCASSGVGGLYGYTFGSGTRLTVV.

This sequence joins TRBV25-1 and TRBJ2-7; no firm D call. The germline V gene encodes CDR1 MGHDK and CDR2 SYGVNS. The CDR3 consists of 12 residues. Trimming removed 4 bases from V and 3 bases from J, with 7 bases in between. The CDR3 DNA reads TGTGCCAGCAGTGGCTCACTCTACGAGCAGTACTTC. Translation: CASSGSLYEQYF.

The rearrangement joins TRBV19 to TRBJ2-3; 11 bases align to TRBD2. The V gene end was trimmed by 5 bases and the J gene end by 6 bases; junction bases not matched to a gene: 16. The germline V gene has CDR1 LNHDA and CDR2 SQIVND (reference sequence). The CDR3 runs to 18 residues. The CDR3 bases are TGTGCCAGTAGTGGAATACCGGGACTAGCGGCCTTTGGGGATACGCAGTATTTT. Its protein is CASSGIPGLAAFGDTQYF.